These 3 T cell receptor beta chains share one sample of origin, sequenced in a study of regulatory T cells in long-lasting Graves disease. The time point denotes: newly diagnosed GD, antithyroid drugs for less than 3 months. The TCR library was prepared using RNA isolated from PBMCs. iRepertoire HTBI primers and Arm-PCR of CDR3 regions built TCR beta libraries. TCRdb reanalysed the multiplex PCR reads using MiXCR and keeps one entry per CDR3 protein. The sample records 450,000 to 700,000 distinct CDR3 sequences, about 13% being singletons. The same sample was also used in a study of T cells in Graves' hyperthyroidism and ophthalmopathy.

Sequencing used peripheral blood mononuclear cells (PBMCs), obtained at new diagnosis, from a patient treated with antithyroid drugs. These receptors came from a man aged 25-45 years with Graves disease.

The chain carries TRBV27 and TRBJ2-2; 8 bases line up with TRBD2. This CDR3 has 17 residues. With V trimmed by 0 bases and J by 3 bases, 6 bases remained unmatched. CDR1 and CDR2 (germline): MNHEY, SMNVEV (reference sequence). Here the CDR3 DNA reads TGTGCCAGCAGTTTATCAGGCCGGGGGGGCGACACCGGGGAGCTGTTTTTT. Residues: CASSLSGRGGDTGELFF.

To note about this clonotype: This likely stems from a read error, as it lies one base from a far larger clone. V and J are TRBV6-2 or TRBV6-3 and TRBJ2-7; the match to TRBD2 covers 7 bases. The CDR3 is 15 amino acids. Germline CDR1 and CDR2: MNHEY and SVGEGT. J gave up 7 bases and V 5 bases, and 14 bases lay outside the gene matches. The CDR3 bases are TGTGCCAGCAGTGAAACTAGCGAGGGAGGCGATGAGCAGTACTTC. As protein: CASSETSEGGDEQYF.

This clonotype was counted at least ten times. The chain links TRBV6-2 or TRBV6-3 to TRBJ2-3; a weak D match, TRBD2 (6 bases). This CDR3 region has 14 residues. Germline CDR1 is MNHEY and CDR2 is SVGEGT. The V gene lost 6 bases and the J gene lost 9 bases, with 19 bases spanning the gap. CDR3: CASSLAASAATQYF. DNA of the CDR3: TGTGCCAGCAGCCTGGCGGCTAGCGCGGCGACGCAGTATTTT.